The rows below give T cell receptor beta chains drawn from one sample of a study of blood T cell repertoires in COVID-19. This table comes from immunoSEQ multiplex PCR, and its TCRdb copy is limited to in-frame clones, with some not included. The sample lists 250,000 to 350,000 clones, 70% to 90% seen once, with 5.5% to 8.5% in the top ten. The sequenced sample consisted of peripheral blood. The receptors shown here come from a woman in her twenties or thirties who had recovered from COVID-19. The CDR3 runs from the conserved cysteine through the conserved F or W. The size of a clone is reported for some rows only, either as once, few or many, or as a class for expanded clones.

clone size | J gene | V gene | CDR3 protein
. | TRBJ1-1 | TRBV6-5 | CASRRTGDTEAFF
. | TRBJ1-5 | TRBV12-3/TRBV12-4 | CASRETGQPQHF
. | TRBJ1-5 | TRBV5-5 | CASSFRVGQPQHF
few | TRBJ2-5 | TRBV18 | CASSPRLTEGYETQYF
. | TRBJ1-3 | TRBV5-1 | CASSPLGQGGVGNTIYF
. | TRBJ1-4 | TRBV5-1 | CASSLAGNNEKLFF
. | TRBJ1-1 | TRBV2 | CASRATGEVKAFF
. | TRBJ1-4 | TRBV4-1 | CASSQDYGYAAEKLFF
. | TRBJ2-7 | TRBV28 | CASTFNVGQGVDDYEQYF
. | TRBJ1-4 | TRBV6-6 | CASSPRTVAKTNEKLFF
. | TRBJ2-1 | TRBV3-1/TRBV3-2 | CASSQPGAGAHRFF
. | TRBJ1-6 | TRBV3-1/TRBV3-2 | CASSQETGFNSPLHF
. | TRBJ2-1 | TRBV6-5 | CASSSYRGNFYNEQFF
. | TRBJ1-2 | TRBV5-1 | CASSLGQINYGYTF
. | TRBJ1-1 | TRBV9 | CASSSVEGTEAFF
. | TRBJ2-7 | TRBV25-1 | CASSDRYEQYF
. | TRBJ1-2 | TRBV5-6 | CASSFQNYGYTF
. | TRBJ2-1 | TRBV4-2 | CASSQEAGGPSIYNEQFF
. | TRBJ2-1 | TRBV5-6 | CASSLGSGGSYNEQFF